This TCR beta chain was recovered during a study of cytomegalovirus exposure and HLA in healthy donors (dated by TCRdb to 2016 to 2017). For the wider study: In an earlier analysis of some 550 of the donors, 276 Gb of sequence data and roughly 100 million unique TCR beta sequences from 150 million to 200 million T cells were reported. In a later analysis, previously published TCR beta repertoires from 550 to 750 donors were re-analyzed and high-resolution HLA genotyping was added so that TCR occurrence patterns could be studied. Of the approximately 400 genotyped donors, approximately 83% fell in the genetic ancestry cluster associated with self-reported Caucasian donors. Donor age, sex, ethnicity and CMV serostatus were compiled alongside the repertoire data. Besides the first cohort of around 700 subjects, a separate validation cohort made up of some 110 different subjects was used. The study aimed to test whether cataloging public T cell receptors could reveal signatures of past pathogen exposure. Typing coverage varied by locus: about 620-630 donors for A, B, C, DRB1 and DQB1; roughly 560 for DQA1; some 610 for DPA1; under 490 for DPB1. Rather than drawing on any new phenotypic data, the later analysis identified candidate immune exposures from TCR beta sequences and the way those sequences occurred across donors. An early release that covered about 640 HLA-typed donors contained about 290 gigabases of sequencing data and some 87 million unique TCR sequences. Every repertoire in the discovery cohort had been generated on one and the same sequencing platform. Among some 410 genotyped donors of the cohort, an average of about 240,000 unique TCR beta nucleotide sequences were sequenced per donor, roughly 18% of them non-productive. The study combined high-throughput TCR immunosequencing, statistical association of individual TCRs with disease status, and machine learning to predict cytomegalovirus infection status. Five DR-DQ haplotypes were handled as single units for association and clustering because linkage in the cohort was strong. Class I and class II HLA loci were covered by the typing at four-digit resolution. An earlier analysis of approximately 580 of the donors used high-throughput TCR beta sequencing to judge whether each TCR beta V gene segment behaved as functional or pseudogenic. The study profiled the T cell repertoires of about 640 subjects by immunosequencing and related them to cytomegalovirus serostatus. A later genetic analysis took genome-wide SNP genotypes for about three fifths of the roughly 700 donors and used that subset as a discovery cohort.

Receptor libraries were prepared by the immunoSEQ multiplex PCR assay. The multiplex PCR relied on a mix of 60 forward primers for TCR Vbeta segments and 13 reverse primers for TCR Jbeta segments. The CDR3 region of rearranged TCR beta genes was amplified from genomic DNA with a multiplex PCR assay. Amplified TCR beta libraries were sequenced as 87-base-pair reads on the Illumina HiSeq System. As for how the authors treated the data: A later analysis counted 75 million to 100 million unique TCR beta chains across the 600 to 850 repertoires, and some 12 million of these chains were shared by at least two donors. To remove PCR and sequencing errors, raw reads were error-corrected and collapsed into unique sequences using a nearest-neighbor algorithm that merged closely related sequences. To assign V, D and J gene segments, CDR3 sequences were aligned to IMGT reference sequences. For a sequence to be retained, at least a six-nucleotide match to both a V gene segment and a J gene segment was required. Rearrangements were called productive when the CDR3 lacked stop codons and stayed in frame with V and J; all others were non-productive. CDR3 was defined according to IMGT convention as the region running from the second conserved V-encoded cysteine to the conserved J-encoded phenylalanine. In an earlier analysis of around 640 of the donors, sequences lacking an unambiguous match to a single V gene segment were excluded. In an earlier analysis of about 590 of the donors, a V segment was called functional when productive rearrangements were above 56.7%, and segregating when the standard deviation between donors exceeded 5%. A statistical classification framework was built to diagnose cytomegalovirus status from the catalog of TCR beta chain sequences. V and J gene assignment, in a later analysis, came from comparing TCR nucleotide sequences with IMGT/GENE-DB human TR gene sequences. Using the TCRdist pipeline, a later analysis assigned CDR3 sequences along with most-parsimonious VDJ recombination scenarios. A later analysis defined each TCR beta chain by its CDR3 amino acid sequence plus V-gene family, and excluded reads lacking a unique V-gene family. A later analysis removed 550 to 650 highly shared, low-generation-probability nucleotide sequences to deal with suspected cross-contamination and a sequencing artifact. In a later analysis, a clonal expansion index for each public chain was calculated from normalized within-repertoire ranks of inferred template counts. In a later analysis, generation probabilities were computed with a VDJ recombination model fitted to out-of-frame rearrangements, and the resulting probabilities were checked against IGoR. In a later analysis, hypergeometric tests were used to score TCR-TCR, TCR-HLA and TCR-CMV co-occurrence, with a repertoire-size bias correction applied to TCR pairs. False discovery rates were estimated in a later analysis by permuting HLA or CMV assignments 20 times. In a later analysis, co-occurring TCRs were grouped using DBSCAN, with TCRdist sequence similarity added in when clustering inside HLA-allele-positive subsets. Repertoires with fewer than 30,000 or more than 120,000 public chains, plus five repertoires with anomalous nucleotide sharing, were excluded from co-occurrence clustering. The source is immuneACCESS, and TCRdb retained only in-frame sequences with V and J called. Part of the clones is not carried over; for the studies checked, unresolved V genes explain less than half of this, and the remainder is unexplained. V and J calls and clone size are copied from that table; D and trimming were computed from the DNA. Within this sample are about 190,000 clones, with 80% of them counted one time only. The top ten clonotypes cover under 0.75% of the sample.

Of note for this clone: Its specific antigen is unknown. No base qualities exist here, and no much larger clone lies one base off it.

Broad study findings and their caveats: A cluster of highly shared sequence variants was judged likely to be a technical artifact of the sequencing pipeline. In a later analysis, HLA-associated TCR beta chains were found to be more clonally expanded and to have lower generation probabilities than equally common non-associated chains. A later genetic analysis reported fewer N-insertions in productive TCRs among donors in an Asian-associated ancestry cluster than the roughly 700-donor mean. The study listed approximately 150 TCR beta chains as associated with cytomegalovirus. Broadly in line with IMGT annotations, most TCR beta V segments showed up in productive rearrangements about 87% or about 30% of the time in an earlier analysis of under 700 of the donors. Because counts were too low, some 17 rarely observed V segments, including chromosome 9 orphons, were excluded from the earlier analysis of some 540 of the donors. A later analysis found that TCR association rates varied across HLA loci, with DRB1 alleles showing the most associated TCRs and HLA-C alleles the fewest. A further reported finding was that TCR beta sequences accurately predicted the HLA-A and HLA-B alleles for most subjects in the first cohort. Some IMGT-functional V segments, including TRBV6-2 and TRBV6-3, could not be distinguished by the 87-base-pair reads and were therefore excluded. In vitro tests confirmed that a few of the cytomegalovirus-associated TCR beta chains recognize cytomegalovirus antigens. According to a later analysis, parvovirus B19, influenza, CMV and Epstein-Barr virus appeared linked to several top co-occurrence clusters. The authors suggested that the approach could potentially be extended to other disease states and immunological phenotypes. Because some donors lacked HLA typing at each locus, the association tests relied only on the typed subset. The classifier was reported to diagnose cytomegalovirus status with high specificity and sensitivity in both the original cohort and the validation cohort. Only TCR beta chains were sequenced in this cohort, and the absence of alpha or paired-chain data limited detectable features. At a false discovery rate of 0.05, a later analysis linked 16,951 TCR beta sequences to specific HLA alleles. According to a later analysis, most CMV-associated TCR beta chains appeared to be HLA-restricted, and the HLA associations seemed to be driven largely by CMV exposure. An association between a missense DCLRE1C variant and V-gene and J-gene trimming of TCR beta chains was found in a later genetic analysis and replicated in an independent cohort. Assigning TCR associations to individual alleles was difficult when HLA alleles, especially DR and DQ, strongly co-occurred. Sequencing depth was assumed to be roughly uniform across donors in the presence/absence analyses, though that assumption may not hold. Correlated functional status among segregating V segments might reflect linkage disequilibrium, but an unknown experimental factor could not be ruled out. While some public TCRs were present in many individuals, most TCR sequences turned up only very rarely across donors. For the cohort, immune exposure information was limited to CMV serostatus.

The V end gives up 3 bases and the J end 4 bases, leaving 7 bases in the junction not matched to a gene. CDR1 and CDR2 are drawn from the germline V gene: SGDLS, YYNGEE. From the cysteine up to the phenylalanine, the CDR3 has a length of 15 residues. The DNA shown is the 45-base CDR3, in frame from base 1. The cohort consisted of 600 to 750 healthy bone marrow donors. Cohort members were all nominally healthy when sampled, although unrecorded immune exposures were likely present. The donor tested CMV seronegative, placing the donor among the roughly 340 seronegative members of the cohort. A peripheral blood sample was collected from each donor, and TCR beta sequencing was performed on peripheral blood mononuclear cells. Genomic DNA was extracted from the blood cell samples with the Qiagen DNeasy Blood Extraction Kit.

Sequenced sample: PBMCs. The TCR sequence derives from a boy aged 5-17 years in good health and CMV-seronegative. The chain is encoded by TRBV9 joined to TRBJ2-5; 9 bases in the junction line up with TRBD1. The CDR3 protein: CASSAPDRGPETQYF. The DNA reads TGTGCCAGCAGCGCACCGGACAGGGGACCAGAGACCCAGTACTTC.